The sequence of this TCR beta chain was determined in a study of metastatic and nonmetastatic thyroid tumors (dated by TCRdb to 2018 to 2021). Broadly, across the study: Repertoires were compared across peripheral blood and tumor or nodule tissue samples from malignant and benign thyroid patients. Points the paper makes about the study in general: TCR beta diversity was reported as significantly higher in malignant tumors than in benign nodules, in both blood and tumor samples.

The method was PCR. Sequenced on an Illumina HiSeq 4000. High-throughput sequencing was used to profile the CDR3 region of the TCR beta-chain in every patient. From the authors' description of their analysis: CDR3 differences across clinicopathological groups were used to build a classifier for discriminating distant-metastatic papillary thyroid cancer patients. Repertoire diversity was assessed with the Shannon index, and tumor-blood repertoire similarity with the Morisita-Horn index. The public reads were run again by TCRdb, first through fastp at Q25 and then through MiXCR, and only productive beta chains were kept. TCRdb's processing, not the authors', yielded these V and J calls. The sample has under 50,000 clones on record, approximately 17% of them singletons. Together, the top ten hold around 13% of the sample. Before undergoing thyroid surgery, none of the patients had been given any kind of treatment. Using T-cell receptor beta sequencing, the study looked back at clinical samples from patients collected from about 2011 to 2019.

This clone has at least ten counts. Its antigen is currently not known. No qualities accompany the bases; no much larger clone lies one base away. CDR1 and CDR2 (MNHNS, SASEGT) derive from the germline V gene. The CDR3 holds 15 amino acids from the cysteine to the phenylalanine. The CDR3 DNA has 45 bases and is translated from base 1. At the junction V is shortened by 7 bases and J by 0 bases; bases outside the gene matches: 5. The clonotype originates from a female donor with papillary thyroid cancer or a benign thyroid nodule (not recorded which). Some clones in this sample may be carry-over from other donors' samples. Sequences were obtained from tumor tissue. The chain uses TRBV6-1 and TRBJ1-3, and 8 bases in between align with TRBD1. The DNA sequence is TGTGCCAGCAAGAGACAGGGGAGCTCTGGAAACACCATATATTTT. This gives the protein CASKRQGSSGNTIYF.